The present entry profiles one T cell receptor beta chain with its context. This record belongs to a study of T-cell memory formation after mild COVID-19. Germline V lookup: CDR1 SGHRS, CDR2 YFSETQ. V trimming: 4 bases; J trimming: 4 bases; junction bases outside the gene matches: 7. The CDR3 contains 14 residues. TCRdb ran MiXCR on the 5' RACE reads and lists one entry per CDR3 protein. This sample carries approximately 500,000 distinct CDR3 sequences, approximately 23% of them seen once, and the ten largest clones take 12%. Specimen: PBMCs or a T cell subset sorted from them (not recorded which). The chain has TRBV5-1 and TRBJ1-2; 7 bases map to TRBD1. This receptor was taken from an adult woman who had mild COVID-19 (a few samples of this study predate the infection). Cell type and time point are not known. For the CDR3, the DNA is TGCGCCAGCAGCGTCCAGGGGGACCCCTATGGCTACACCTTC. Protein sequence: CASSVQGDPYGYTF.